The 6 T cell receptor beta chains below were found in one sample sequenced in a study of T cell repertoires in cytomegalovirus infection. MiXCR, applied by TCRdb to the reads, yields one record per CDR3 protein. The sample lists more than 300,000 distinct CDR3 sequences; roughly 36% were seen once. These receptors' targets are unknown. Material: cultured PBMCs, obtained from culture after CMV antigen stimulation. The receptors stem from a human donor in good health (CMV status not recorded). Some clones in this sample may be carry-over from other donors' samples.

The V gene is TRBV24-1, the J gene TRBJ1-4; D gene uncertain. Germline values: CDR1 KGHDR, CDR2 SFDVKD. Trimming pared 3 bases from V and 0 bases from J, leaving 10 bases between. CDR3 length: 16 amino acids. The CDR3 sequence: CATSDAQGTTNEKLFF. As DNA, the CDR3 is TGTGCCACCAGTGATGCCCAAGGGACAACTAATGAAAAACTGTTTTTT.

In this sample, this clonotype turned up many times. The V gene is TRBV7-3, the J gene TRBJ2-7; D ambiguous. V lost 1 base to trimming and J lost 0 bases, with 13 bases between them. Germline CDR1 SGHTA, CDR2 FQGTGA. The CDR3 is 16 amino acids. The CDR3 DNA reads as TGTGCCAGCAGCTTAAATCGGGCGGCAAGCTCCTACGAGCAGTACTTC. The encoded protein is CASSLNRAASSYEQYF.

This clonotype came up a few times. This chain links TRBV6-5 with TRBJ2-2, with 8 positions matching TRBD1. Per the germline V gene, CDR1 is MNHEY and CDR2 is SVGAGI. V dropped 7 bases and J dropped 6; count of bases not matched to a gene: 4. CDR3 length equals 13 residues. CDR3 sequence (DNA): TGTGCCAGCAAGCAGGGGGCGCCCGGGGAGCTGTTTTTT. Protein sequence: CASKQGAPGELFF.

V is TRBV5-4 and J is TRBJ2-2; 9 bases agree with TRBD1. Germline values: CDR1 SGHNT, CDR2 YYREEE (reference sequence). The V gene end was trimmed by 4 bases and the J gene end by 7 bases; junction bases not matched to a gene: 11. CDR3 size: 16 residues. CDR3 sequence: CASSLPRQGVDGELFF. In nucleotides, the CDR3 is TGTGCCAGCAGCCTACCGAGACAGGGGGTGGACGGGGAGCTGTTTTTT.

This clonotype appeared once. The rearrangement uses TRBV9 and TRBJ2-1; 7 nucleotides align to TRBD2. CDR3 length: 14 residues. Looked up from germline, CDR1 is SGDLS and CDR2 is YYNGEE. The V segment lost 2 bases and the J segment 7 bases; nucleotides outside the gene matches: 6. Here the CDR3 DNA reads TGTGCCAGCAGCGTTTCTAGCGGTTGGAATGAGCAGTTCTTC. It codes for CASSVSSGWNEQFF.

The V call is TRBV15, the J call TRBJ1-4; D is unresolved. Germline V gene sequence: CDR1 LNHNV, CDR2 YYDKDF (reference sequence). This CDR3 has 15 amino acids. Trimming removed 1 base at V and 2 bases at J, with 8 bases between. CDR3 sequence: CATSRGQATNEKLFF. DNA of the CDR3: TGTGCCACCAGCAGAGGACAAGCGACTAATGAAAAACTGTTTTTT.